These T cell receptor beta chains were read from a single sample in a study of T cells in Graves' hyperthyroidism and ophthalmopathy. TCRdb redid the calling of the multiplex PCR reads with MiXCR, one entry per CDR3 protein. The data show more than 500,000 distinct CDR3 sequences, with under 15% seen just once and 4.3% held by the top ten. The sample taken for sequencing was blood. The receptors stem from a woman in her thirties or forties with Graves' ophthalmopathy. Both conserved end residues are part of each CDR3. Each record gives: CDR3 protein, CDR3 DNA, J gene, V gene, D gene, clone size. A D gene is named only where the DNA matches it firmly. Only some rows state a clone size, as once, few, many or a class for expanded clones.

CDR3 protein: CASSQQSGANVLTF
CDR3 DNA: TGCGCCAGCAGCCAACAATCTGGGGCCAACGTCCTGACTTTC
J gene: TRBJ2-6
V gene: TRBV4-1
D gene: NA
clone size: many

CDR3 protein: CSARDRAGGPIGEQYF
CDR3 DNA: TGCAGTGCTAGAGATCGGGCGGGAGGGCCGATTGGGGAGCAGTACTTC
J gene: TRBJ2-7
V gene: TRBV20-1
D gene: TRBD2
clone size: many

CDR3 protein: CASSQEGPSGRFDTGELFF
CDR3 DNA: TGTGCCAGCAGCCAAGAGGGTCCTAGCGGGAGGTTTGACACCGGGGAGCTGTTTTTT
J gene: TRBJ2-2
V gene: TRBV14
D gene: TRBD2
clone size: few

CDR3 protein: CAISDLAGGQADTQYF
CDR3 DNA: TGTGCCATCAGTGACCTAGCGGGAGGGCAAGCAGATACGCAGTATTTT
J gene: TRBJ2-3
V gene: TRBV10-3
D gene: TRBD2
clone size: few

CDR3 protein: CASSPGGLAEETQYF
CDR3 DNA: TGTGCCAGCAGTCCCGGGGGCTTGGCGGAAGAGACCCAGTACTTC
J gene: TRBJ2-5
V gene: TRBV12-3/TRBV12-4
D gene: NA
clone size: few

CDR3 protein: CSATGTSGTYEQYF
CDR3 DNA: TGCAGTGCTACCGGGACTAGCGGAACCTACGAGCAGTACTTC
J gene: TRBJ2-7
V gene: TRBV20-1
D gene: TRBD2
clone size: many

CDR3 protein: CASSSELWETQYF
CDR3 DNA: TGTGCCAGCAGCTCCGAACTATGGGAGACCCAGTACTTC
J gene: TRBJ2-5
V gene: TRBV7-3
D gene: NA
clone size: many

CDR3 protein: CASTDRRTGEAFF
CDR3 DNA: TGTGCCAGCACTGACAGGAGAACGGGTGAAGCTTTCTTT
J gene: TRBJ1-1
V gene: TRBV6-2/TRBV6-3
D gene: NA
clone size: once

CDR3 protein: CASSLDGVEAFF
CDR3 DNA: TGTGCCAGCAGCTTAGACGGGGTGGAAGCTTTCTTT
J gene: TRBJ1-1
V gene: TRBV11-2
D gene: NA
clone size: many

CDR3 protein: CSARGPGTYNTGELFF
CDR3 DNA: TGCAGTGCTAGAGGCCCCGGGACCTATAACACCGGGGAGCTGTTTTTT
J gene: TRBJ2-2
V gene: TRBV20-1
D gene: NA
clone size: NA

CDR3 protein: CASSSRTGDPGTSGPDTQYF
CDR3 DNA: TGTGCCAGCAGCTCCAGGACAGGGGACCCCGGGACTAGTGGCCCAGATACGCAGTATTTT
J gene: TRBJ2-3
V gene: TRBV25-1
D gene: NA
clone size: few

CDR3 protein: CASSFRGEETQYF
CDR3 DNA: TGTGCCAGCAGCTTCCGCGGAGAAGAGACCCAGTACTTC
J gene: TRBJ2-5
V gene: TRBV5-1
D gene: NA
clone size: many

CDR3 protein: CASSLVTGGAYSNQPQHF
CDR3 DNA: TGTGCCAGCAGCTTAGTAACAGGGGGCGCGTATAGCAATCAGCCCCAGCATTTT
J gene: TRBJ1-5
V gene: TRBV11-1
D gene: TRBD1
clone size: few

CDR3 protein: CASSVQGRDQPQHF
CDR3 DNA: TGTGCCAGCAGTGTGCAGGGACGCGATCAGCCCCAGCATTTT
J gene: TRBJ1-5
V gene: TRBV2
D gene: NA
clone size: many

CDR3 protein: CASSLGPDEQYF
CDR3 DNA: TGTGCCAGCAGCTTAGGTCCCGACGAGCAGTACTTC
J gene: TRBJ2-7
V gene: TRBV7-9
D gene: NA
clone size: NA

CDR3 protein: CAISGTGPTIYF
CDR3 DNA: TGTGCCATCAGTGGGACAGGGCCCACCATATATTTT
J gene: TRBJ1-3
V gene: TRBV10-3
D gene: TRBD1
clone size: many

CDR3 protein: CASTSPPPAPYEQYF
CDR3 DNA: TGTGCCAGCACCTCTCCTCCGCCGGCCCCCTACGAGCAGTACTTC
J gene: TRBJ2-7
V gene: TRBV5-6
D gene: NA
clone size: many

CDR3 protein: CASSWGIQGTRNQPQHF
CDR3 DNA: TGTGCCAGCAGCTGGGGAATTCAGGGTACGCGCAATCAGCCCCAGCATTTT
J gene: TRBJ1-5
V gene: TRBV6-2/TRBV6-3
D gene: NA
clone size: many

CDR3 protein: CATSREGSPQETQYF
CDR3 DNA: TGTGCCACCAGCAGAGAGGGTAGCCCCCAAGAGACCCAGTACTTC
J gene: TRBJ2-5
V gene: TRBV15
D gene: NA
clone size: many

CDR3 protein: CASSCRAANQPQHF
CDR3 DNA: TGTGCCAGCAGTTGCAGGGCGGCCAATCAGCCCCAGCATTTT
J gene: TRBJ1-5
V gene: TRBV28
D gene: NA
clone size: many

CDR3 protein: CSARDMASGLYEQYF
CDR3 DNA: TGCAGTGCTAGAGATATGGCTAGCGGCCTCTACGAGCAGTACTTC
J gene: TRBJ2-7
V gene: TRBV20-1
D gene: TRBD2
clone size: many

CDR3 protein: CASSPNRGSNYGYTF
CDR3 DNA: TGTGCCAGCAGCCCTAACAGGGGATCCAACTATGGCTACACCTTC
J gene: TRBJ1-2
V gene: TRBV7-8
D gene: TRBD1
clone size: few